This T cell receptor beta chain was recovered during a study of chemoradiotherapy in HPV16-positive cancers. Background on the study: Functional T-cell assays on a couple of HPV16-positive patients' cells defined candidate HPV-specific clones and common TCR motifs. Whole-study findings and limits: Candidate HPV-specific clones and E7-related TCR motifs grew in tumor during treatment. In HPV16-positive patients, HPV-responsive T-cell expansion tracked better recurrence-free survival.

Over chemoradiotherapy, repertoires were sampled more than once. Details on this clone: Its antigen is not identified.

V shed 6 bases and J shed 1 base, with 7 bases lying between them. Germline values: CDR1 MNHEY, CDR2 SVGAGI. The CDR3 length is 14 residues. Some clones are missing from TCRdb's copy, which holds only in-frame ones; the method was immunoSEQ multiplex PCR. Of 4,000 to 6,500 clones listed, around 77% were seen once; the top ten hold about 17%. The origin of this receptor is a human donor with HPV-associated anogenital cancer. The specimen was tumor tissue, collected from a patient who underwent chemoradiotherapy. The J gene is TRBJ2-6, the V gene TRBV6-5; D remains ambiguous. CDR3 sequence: CASRIGSGANVLTF. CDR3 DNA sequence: TGTGCCAGCAGAATTGGTTCTGGGGCCAACGTCCTGACTTTC.